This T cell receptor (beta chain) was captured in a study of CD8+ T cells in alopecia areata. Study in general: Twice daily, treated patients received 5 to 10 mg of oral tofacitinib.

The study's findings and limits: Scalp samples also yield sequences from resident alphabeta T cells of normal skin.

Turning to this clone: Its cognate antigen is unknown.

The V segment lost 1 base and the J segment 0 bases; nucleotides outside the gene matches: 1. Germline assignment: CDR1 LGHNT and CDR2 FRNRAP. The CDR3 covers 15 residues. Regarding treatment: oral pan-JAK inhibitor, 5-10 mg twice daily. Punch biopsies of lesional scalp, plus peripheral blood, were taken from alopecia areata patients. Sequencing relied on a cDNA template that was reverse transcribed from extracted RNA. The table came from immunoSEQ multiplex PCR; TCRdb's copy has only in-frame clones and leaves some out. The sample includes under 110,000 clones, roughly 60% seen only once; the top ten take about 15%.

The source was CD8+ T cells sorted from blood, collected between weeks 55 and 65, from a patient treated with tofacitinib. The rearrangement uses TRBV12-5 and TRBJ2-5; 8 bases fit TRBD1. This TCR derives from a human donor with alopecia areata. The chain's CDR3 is CASGLGDRYQETQYF. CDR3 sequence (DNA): TGTGCTAGTGGTTTGGGGGACAGGTACCAAGAGACCCAGTACTTC.